This T cell receptor (beta chain) was profiled in a study of shared clonotypes between healthy human individuals. The study's findings and limits: The authors sampled blood alone, and tissue repertoires likely differ. Sharing across four donors was highest in naive CD4 (around 5%) and lowest in memory CD8 (0.4%).

Germline lookup yields CDR1 SGHDT and CDR2 YYEEEE. The CDR3 is 15 residues long. V lost 0 bases, J lost 6 bases, and 13 bases lay in between. TCRdb keeps only in-frame clones here, not all; method: immunoSEQ multiplex PCR. The sample has hundreds of thousands of clones, almost 97% seen once. In regard to this clone: Its specificity is not known.

The sample was naive CD4+ T cells sorted from blood. Subset noted: CD45RA+ positively selected. The chain has TRBV5-6 and TRBJ1-5, with a tentative D call TRBD1 (6 bases). This clonotype originated in a young woman in good health. CDR3 in amino acids: CASSLAGGAGQPQHF. The DNA for the CDR3 is TGTGCCAGCAGCTTGGCGGGGGGCGCTGGTCAGCCCCAGCATTTT.